This note documents a single T cell receptor beta chain sequence. The data are from a study of shared T cell receptors in the human thymus. This table comes from immunoSEQ multiplex PCR, and its TCRdb copy is limited to in-frame clones, with some not included. Of 650,000 to 950,000 clones detected, approximately 85% appear once; the ten largest clones hold roughly 0.01%. Germline CDR1 reads LNHDA; CDR2 reads SQIVND (reference sequence). The CDR3 is made up of 15 amino acids. Trimming pared 7 bases from V and 0 bases from J, leaving 12 bases between. These data also formed part of another study, on human thymus T cells. That work states: Thymus pieces cut out during corrective heart surgery were the tissue that was used.

The V and J genes are TRBV19 and TRBJ2-2; possibly TRBD1 for D (5 bases). Source material: thymocytes. The sequence was obtained from a girl under three years old with a congenital heart defect. CDR3 residues: CASTIRVANTGELFF. CDR3 DNA: TGTGCCAGTACTATCAGGGTGGCGAACACCGGGGAGCTGTTTTTT.